This passage covers 8 T cell receptor beta chains from one sample sequenced in a study of vaccination and CD4 T cells after COVID-19. Antigen specificity for these receptors is unknown. Treatment in this sample: approximately 9-day PBMC culture with coronavirus spike peptide pools or control peptides (ViraFEST assay). Sequenced with the Oncomine TCR Beta short-read assay was DNA taken from cultured CD4+ T cells. MiXCR, run by TCRdb on the PCR reads, gives a single entry per CDR3 protein. The table includes under 30,000 distinct CDR3 sequences, around 64% detected once. The specimen comprised CD4+ T cells from blood, cultured in vitro, sampled after SARS-CoV-2 vaccination. Source of these receptors: a human donor who received a COVID-19 vaccine.

The V and J genes are TRBV6-1 and TRBJ2-5, with TRBD2 as a possible D gene (6 bases). In germline, CDR1 is MNHNS, CDR2 SASEGT. V was cut by 6 bases and J by 3 bases, with 11 bases left in between. The CDR3 loop spans 13 amino acids. CDR3 nucleotide sequence: TGTGCCAGCAGCCCTGGAGGGGAAGAGACCCAGTACTTC. Protein sequence: CASSPGGEETQYF.

This clonotype was observed a few times. The rearrangement uses TRBV6-2 or TRBV6-3 and TRBJ2-3; 9 bases map to TRBD2. V lost 4 bases to trimming and J lost 7 bases; unmatched junction nucleotides: 9. CDR3 length equals 15 residues. Germline CDR1 is MNHEY and CDR2 is SVGEGT. CDR3 region: CASSSAAGGINTQYF. CDR3 bases: TGTGCCAGCAGTTCCGCGGCGGGGGGGATAAATACGCAGTATTTT.

In this sample, this clonotype turned up a few times. CDR3 nucleotides: TGCGCCAGCAGCCAACCCTTCACAGATACGCAGTATTTT. Translating gives CASSQPFTDTQYF. This chain connects TRBV4-1 to TRBJ2-3; no definite D call. The CDR3 consists of 13 residues. CDR1 is MGHRA, CDR2 YSYEKL, per germline. V lost 2 bases and J lost 2, with 5 bases in between.

The chain carries TRBV2 and TRBJ1-5, with D possibly being TRBD1 (5 bases). The CDR3 sequence is 15 residues long. V lost 8 bases, J lost 7 bases, and 21 bases lay in between. Germline loops: CDR1 SNHLY, CDR2 FYNNEI. The CDR3 loop reads CASGSTLIQGQPQHF. In DNA form, the CDR3 reads TGTGCCAGCGGCTCGACCCTCATCCAGGGACAGCCCCAGCATTTT.

This chain joins TRBV7-6 and TRBJ2-7; possible D gene TRBD2, 6 bases. With 0 bases removed from V and 7 bases from J, the gap between germline ends came to 10 bases. The CDR3 is made up of 13 amino acids. Germline V gives CDR1 SGHVS, CDR2 FNYEAQ. This chain's CDR3 is CASSLAHGGEQYF. CDR3 DNA: TGTGCCAGCAGCTTAGCGCATGGGGGGGAGCAGTACTTC.

The chain carries TRBV24-1 and TRBJ2-7; 8 bases are shared with TRBD2. The length of the CDR3 is 16 residues. CDR1 and CDR2 (germline): KGHDR, SFDVKD. V shed 7 bases, J shed 4 bases, and the junction held 14 bases outside the gene matches. The CDR3 loop reads CATRDGYGGARYEQYF. CDR3 coding DNA: TGTGCCACCAGAGATGGGTACGGGGGGGCCAGGTACGAGCAGTACTTC.

This chain joins TRBV19 and TRBJ2-7, with a possible D match to TRBD1 (5 bases). V was trimmed by 3 bases and J by 3 bases, leaving 9 bases between them. The germline V gene has CDR1 LNHDA and CDR2 SQIVND (reference sequence). The CDR3 covers 13 residues. The CDR3 DNA reads TGTGCCAGTAGTATTGGACAAAACTACGAGCAGTACTTC. Protein product: CASSIGQNYEQYF.

J is TRBJ2-7 and V is TRBV6-1, with a weak D call TRBD1 (6 bases). The V and J ends lost 6 bases and 0 bases respectively, with 12 bases between them. The length of the CDR3 is 14 residues. The germline V gene encodes CDR1 MNHNS and CDR2 SASEGT. This CDR3 reads CASRITGSSYEQYF. As DNA, the CDR3 is TGTGCCAGCAGGATAACAGGGAGCTCCTACGAGCAGTACTTC.